This T cell receptor (beta chain) was recorded in a study of blood T cells in healthy people across ages. In germline, CDR1 is SGHTA, CDR2 FQGNSA. This CDR3 region has 16 residues. Every donor contributed 8 to 10 milliliters of peripheral blood by blood draw. This clonotype was recorded once. One junction end does not reproduce the germline sequence, and a read error may be involved. Primed by a sample-barcoded 5' primer and a J-beta primer mix, a second PCR proceeded for 7 to 11 cycles. Via MiXCR, TCRdb re-called the 5' RACE reads, giving one row per CDR3 protein. Of about 570,000 distinct CDR3 sequences in the sample, approximately 25% are singletons; the top ten hold 15% to 20%.

The V gene is TRBV7-2, the J gene TRBJ1-6; D is possibly TRBD1 (5 bases). This clonotype originated in a woman in her seventies in good health. Source material: blood. The DNA for the CDR3 is TGTGCCTGCAGCTTAGGAGGGGTTATTTATAATTCACCCCTCCACTTT. This codes for CACSLGGVIYNSPLHF.